The present TCR beta chain was sequenced within a study of blood T cell repertoires in COVID-19. Measured with immunoSEQ multiplex PCR; TCRdb has only the in-frame clones, and not every one. The profile shows more than 150,000 clones, 80% to 90% of them singletons. Germline values: CDR1 MNHEY, CDR2 SVGAGI. The CDR3 is 15 amino acids. This clonotype originated in a man between 65 and 80 years old with active or convalescent COVID-19. The chain couples TRBV6-5 to TRBJ1-6, with D possibly TRBD1 on 5 matching bases. Input material: peripheral blood. In nucleotides, the CDR3 is TGTGCGAGTCATCCCAGGGCCCAAGGTAGTTCACCCCTCCACTTT. Its translation: CASHPRAQGSSPLHF.